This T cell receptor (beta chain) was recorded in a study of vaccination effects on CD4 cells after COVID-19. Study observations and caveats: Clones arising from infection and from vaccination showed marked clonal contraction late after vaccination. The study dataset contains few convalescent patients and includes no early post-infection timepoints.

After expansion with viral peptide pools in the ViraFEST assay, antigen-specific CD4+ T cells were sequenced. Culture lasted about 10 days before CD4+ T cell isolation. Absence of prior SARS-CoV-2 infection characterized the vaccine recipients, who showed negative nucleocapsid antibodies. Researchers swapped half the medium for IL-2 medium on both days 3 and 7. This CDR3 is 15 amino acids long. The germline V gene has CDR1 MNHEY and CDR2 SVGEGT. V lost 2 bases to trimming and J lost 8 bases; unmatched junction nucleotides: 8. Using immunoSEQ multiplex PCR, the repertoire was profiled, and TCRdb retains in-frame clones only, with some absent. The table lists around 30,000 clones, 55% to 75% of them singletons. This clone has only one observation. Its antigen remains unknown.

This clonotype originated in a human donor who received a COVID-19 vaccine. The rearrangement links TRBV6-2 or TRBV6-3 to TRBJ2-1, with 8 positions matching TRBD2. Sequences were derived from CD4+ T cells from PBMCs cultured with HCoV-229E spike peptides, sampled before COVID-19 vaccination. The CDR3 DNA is TGTGCCAGCAGTTACGTAGCGGGGTATTACGATGAGCAGTTCTTC. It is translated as CASSYVAGYYDEQFF.